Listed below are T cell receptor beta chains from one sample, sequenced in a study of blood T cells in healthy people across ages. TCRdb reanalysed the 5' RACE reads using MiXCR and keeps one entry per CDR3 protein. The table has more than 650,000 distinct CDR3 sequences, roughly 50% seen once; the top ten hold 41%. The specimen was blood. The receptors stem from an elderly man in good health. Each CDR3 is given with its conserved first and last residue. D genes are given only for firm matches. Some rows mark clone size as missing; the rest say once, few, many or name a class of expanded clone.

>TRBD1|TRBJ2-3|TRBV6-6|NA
CASSYSSGRGRTDTQYF
TGTGCCAGCAGTTACTCGTCGGGCAGGGGGCGAACAGATACGCAGTATTTT
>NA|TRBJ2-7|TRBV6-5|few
CASSRGTWTYEQYF
TGTGCCAGCAGCCGAGGGACATGGACCTACGAGCAGTACTTC
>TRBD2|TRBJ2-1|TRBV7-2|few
CASGLSSGSSYNEQFF
TGTGCCAGCGGCTTGAGTAGCGGGAGCTCCTACAATGAGCAGTTCTTC
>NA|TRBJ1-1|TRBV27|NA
CASSLYRALNTEAFF
TGTGCCAGCAGTTTATACAGGGCCCTTAACACTGAAGCTTTCTTT
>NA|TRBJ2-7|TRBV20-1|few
CSARLIYEQYF
TGCAGTGCTAGATTAATCTACGAGCAGTACTTC
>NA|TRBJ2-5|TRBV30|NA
CAWSDTGETQYF
TGTGCCTGGAGTGACACTGGAGAGACCCAGTACTTC
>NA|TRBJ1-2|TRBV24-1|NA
CATSPSGNYGYTF
TGTGCCACCAGTCCCTCCGGAAACTATGGCTACACCTTC
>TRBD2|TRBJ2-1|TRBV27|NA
CASTVAGPYNEQFF
TGTGCCAGCACGGTAGCGGGACCCTACAATGAGCAGTTCTTC
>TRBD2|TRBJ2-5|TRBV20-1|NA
CSARWEGRETQYF
TGCAGTGCTAGGTGGGAGGGGAGAGAGACCCAGTACTTC
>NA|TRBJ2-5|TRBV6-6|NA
CASSKGHGETQYF
TGTGCCAGCAGCAAGGGACATGGGGAGACCCAGTACTTC
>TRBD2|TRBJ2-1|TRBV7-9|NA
CASSLTTSGFSNEQFF
TGTGCCAGCAGCCTAACGACTAGCGGGTTCTCCAATGAGCAGTTCTTC
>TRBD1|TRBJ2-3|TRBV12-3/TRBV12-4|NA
CASSLVGGDRGPDTQYF
TGTGCCAGCAGTTTAGTTGGTGGGGACAGGGGGCCAGATACGCAGTATTTT
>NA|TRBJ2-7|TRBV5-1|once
CASSLGAAQAYEQYF
TGCGCCAGCAGCTTGGGTGCAGCGCAAGCCTACGAGCAGTACTTC
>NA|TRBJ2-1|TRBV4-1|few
CASSQAGLRYNEQFF
TGCGCCAGCAGCCAGGCTGGACTCCGCTACAATGAGCAGTTCTTC
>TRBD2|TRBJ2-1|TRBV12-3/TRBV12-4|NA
CASSGLAGGPFQFF
TGTGCCAGCAGTGGACTAGCGGGAGGACCTTTTCAGTTCTTC
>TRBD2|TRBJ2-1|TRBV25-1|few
CATNLGGAGYNEQFF
TGTGCCACCAACTTGGGAGGGGCCGGGTACAATGAGCAGTTCTTC
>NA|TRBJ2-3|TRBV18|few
CASSHPPGKHRYAYF
TGTGCCAGCTCACACCCTCCAGGGAAGCACAGATACGCGTATTTT
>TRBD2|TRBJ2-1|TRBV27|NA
CASSHTSGLAVSYNEQFF
TGTGCCAGCAGTCATACATCGGGACTAGCGGTATCCTACAATGAGCAGTTCTTC